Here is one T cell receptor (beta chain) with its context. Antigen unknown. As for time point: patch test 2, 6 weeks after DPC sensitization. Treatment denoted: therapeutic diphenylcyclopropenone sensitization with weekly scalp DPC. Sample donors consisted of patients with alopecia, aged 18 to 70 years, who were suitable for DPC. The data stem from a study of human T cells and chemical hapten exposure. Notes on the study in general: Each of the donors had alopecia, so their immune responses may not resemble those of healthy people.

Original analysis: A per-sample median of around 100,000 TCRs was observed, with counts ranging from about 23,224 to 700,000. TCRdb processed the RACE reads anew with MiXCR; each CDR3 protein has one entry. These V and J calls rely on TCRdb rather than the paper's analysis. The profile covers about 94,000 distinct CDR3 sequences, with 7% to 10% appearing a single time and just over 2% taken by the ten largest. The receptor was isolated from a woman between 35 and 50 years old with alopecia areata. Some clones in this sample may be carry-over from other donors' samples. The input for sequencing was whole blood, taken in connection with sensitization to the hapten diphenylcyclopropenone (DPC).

The CDR3 reads CASSQVQGTSSYTF. CDR3 nucleotide sequence: TGCGCCAGCAGCCAAGTGCAGGGGACGTCCTCCTACACCTTC. The chain has TRBV4-1 and TRBJ1-2; maybe TRBD1 (6 bases). V was shortened by 1 base and J by 10 bases, with 16 bases between the two germline ends. From germline, CDR1 is MGHRA and CDR2 YSYEKL. The CDR3 is 14 amino acids.